Here is one T cell receptor beta chain with its context. The clone's antigen remains unknown. The input lacks base qualities; no much larger clone sits a single base away. In the prospective study, participants were about 18 to 89 years old, resided in fewer than 25 geographic areas of the United States, and were enrolled through a virtual design. Cohort assignment in the prospective study relied on participant-reported clinical history from a screening survey and a study questionnaire. Recovered participants in ImmuneRACE Cohort 3 were defined as having two consecutive negative NP/OP PCR tests, clearance from a healthcare professional, or resolution of symptoms. In the prospective study, whole blood, serum and a nasopharyngeal or oropharyngeal swab were collected from each participant by mobile phlebotomists. Over an approximately two-month period, participants in the prospective study had the option of providing additional blood draws and questionnaires. Blood samples from the prospective study were shipped frozen or at room temperature prior to DNA extraction.

Spanning cysteine to phenylalanine, the CDR3 consists of 15 amino acids. Of the read, only the CDR3 DNA is kept; its 45 bases are in frame from base 1. According to the germline V gene (reference sequence), CDR1 reads MNHEY and CDR2 reads SMNVEV. V lost 5 bases and J lost 7 bases, and the count of bases not matched to a germline gene is 11. The data are from a study of blood T cell repertoires in COVID-19 (TCRdb year 2020). Some background on the complete study: The collaborator samples originated in the United States, Italy and Spain and spanned the acute and convalescent phases of COVID-19. Where available, HLA class I and class II types were obtained from metadata supplied by the sample provider rather than from assay-based typing. Deeply sampled blood TCRbeta repertoires from subjects exposed to, actively infected with, or recovered from COVID-19 were included in the dataset. The material from the prospective study consisted of cDNA or gDNA derived from T cells, B-cell-depleted T cells, or PBMCs. The samples were drawn from two sources: the first 160 participants of the ongoing ImmuneRACE study, and 1,200 or so subjects contributed by 6 global collaborators. The repertoires were released in a freely available public database meant as a resource for research on the immune response to SARS-CoV-2. Nearly every sample came with metadata listing a de-identified subject ID, COVID-19 status, age in years and sex. Study-wide findings and limitations: How much clinical and demographic metadata was included differed by source and by participant, and the metadata was provided uncurated.

TCRbeta CDR3 regions were amplified from genomic DNA using the immunoSEQ Assay, a bias-controlled multiplex PCR. In the paper's pipeline: The number of nucleated cells in each sample was estimated by amplification of reference gene primers within the assay. To quantify the absolute abundance of each unique TCRbeta CDR3 rearrangement, sequence reads were collapsed and filtered. Productive Simpson clonality was computed per sample as the square root of Simpson's diversity index over productive rearrangements. TCRdb provides this immuneACCESS table in a form limited to in-frame rearrangements. Some clones are lacking; in checked studies, under half of them reflect an unresolved V gene, and why the rest are absent is not known. The DNA was the basis for D and trimming; V, J and clone size are from that table. This sample holds some 130,000 clones; 70% to 90% were observed only once. The ten largest account for more than 3.5% of the sample.

The TCR sequence derives from a man aged 50 or older who had recovered from COVID-19. The chain links TRBV27 with TRBJ1-2; TRBD1 agrees with 9 junctional bases. The sample was PBMCs or T cells enriched from blood (not recorded which). The CDR3 here reads CASSLPGQGFRGYTF. At the DNA level, the sequence is TGTGCCAGCAGTCTGCCGGGACAGGGATTTCGTGGCTACACCTTC.